This TCR beta chain originates from a study of T-cell memory formation after mild COVID-19. Germline V gene data show CDR1 as SGHTA and CDR2 as FQGTGA. This CDR3 comprises 16 residues. V gave up 3 bases and J gave up 4 bases; unmatched junction bases: 10. Findings of the study overall: CD4+ contracting clones lay mainly in CM and EM, CD8+ ones in EMRA. Prior to infection, memory already included some responding clones, suggesting cross-reactive memory joined. Contracting clones from day 15 to 85 showed balanced CD4/CD8; later expanders favored CD4+.

This clonotype was seen a few times. The antigen is not known. The TCR alpha and TCR beta cDNA libraries, bearing sample barcodes and UMIs, were generated by 5'RACE using constant-segment primers. TCRdb reprocessed the 5' RACE reads via MiXCR and lists one record per CDR3 protein. The data show just over 150,000 distinct CDR3 sequences, roughly 30% seen once. Sample: PBMCs or a T cell subset sorted from them (not recorded which). The sequence was obtained from an adult woman who had mild COVID-19 (a few samples of this study predate the infection). Cell type and time point are not known. The chain combines TRBV7-3 with TRBJ2-3; 7 positions match TRBD2. The CDR3 nucleotides are TGTGCCAGCAGCTTGACCGGACTAGGTGCCGCAGATACGCAGTATTTT. Its translation is CASSLTGLGAADTQYF.